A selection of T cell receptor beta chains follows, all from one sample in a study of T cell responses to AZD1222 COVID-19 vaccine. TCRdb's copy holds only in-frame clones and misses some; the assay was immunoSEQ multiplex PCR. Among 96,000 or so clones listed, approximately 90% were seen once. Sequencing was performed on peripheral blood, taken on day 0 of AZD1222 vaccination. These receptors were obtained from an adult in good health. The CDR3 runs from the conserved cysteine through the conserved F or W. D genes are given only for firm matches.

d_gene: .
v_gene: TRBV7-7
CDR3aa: CASSLGRQRNTGELFF

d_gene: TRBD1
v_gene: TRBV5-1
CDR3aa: CASSLEATGSHEQFF

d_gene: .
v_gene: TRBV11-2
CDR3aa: CASSSGPDSAYNEQFF

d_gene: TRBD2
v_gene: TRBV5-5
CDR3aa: CASSLEVFRTSRTADTQYF

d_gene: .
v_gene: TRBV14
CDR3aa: CASGEQPYGYTF

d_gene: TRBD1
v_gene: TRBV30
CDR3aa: CAWGTGAGNTIYF

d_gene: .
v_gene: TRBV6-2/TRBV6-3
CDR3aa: CASSYELAGTNTGELFF

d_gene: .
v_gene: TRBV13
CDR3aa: CASSLDITAGYTF

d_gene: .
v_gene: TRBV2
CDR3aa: CASSDGPGSYNEQFF

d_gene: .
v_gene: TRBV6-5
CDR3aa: CASSYSGGWERNTIYF

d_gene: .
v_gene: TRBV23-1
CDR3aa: CASSHRGEAKNIQYF

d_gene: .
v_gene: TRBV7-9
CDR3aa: CASSPYQGLGWSYEQYF

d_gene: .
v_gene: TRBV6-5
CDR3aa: CASSPLGGVGYTF

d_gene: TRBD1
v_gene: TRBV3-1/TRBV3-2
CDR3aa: CASSRTTGTGAYGYTF

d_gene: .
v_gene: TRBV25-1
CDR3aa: CASSEFGNTEAFF

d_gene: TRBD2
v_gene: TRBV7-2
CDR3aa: CASSPSSGVGAGELFF

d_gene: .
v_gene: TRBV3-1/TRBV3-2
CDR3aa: CASSRKPGSYGYTF

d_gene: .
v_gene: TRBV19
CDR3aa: CASSSSTVAFF

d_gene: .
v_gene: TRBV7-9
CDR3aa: CASTKGRITDTQYF

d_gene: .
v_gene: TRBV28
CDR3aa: CASSLREYGYTF

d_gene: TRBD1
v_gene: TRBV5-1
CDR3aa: CASSLEGTGVQETQYF

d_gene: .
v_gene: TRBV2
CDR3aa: CASSETPGFGETQYF

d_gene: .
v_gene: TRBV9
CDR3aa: CASRELGTGELFF

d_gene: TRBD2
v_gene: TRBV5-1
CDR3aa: CASSRTSGGAYNEQFF

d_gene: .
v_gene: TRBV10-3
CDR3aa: CAISEFQTGSSYNEQFF

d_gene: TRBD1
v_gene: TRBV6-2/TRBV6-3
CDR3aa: CASSYSTAGQGGLFF

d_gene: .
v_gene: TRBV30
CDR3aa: CAWRRLKISGNTIYF

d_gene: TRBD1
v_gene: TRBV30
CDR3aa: CAFSPGQGWLGTEAFF

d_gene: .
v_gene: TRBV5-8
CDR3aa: CASSYRGRANTEAFF

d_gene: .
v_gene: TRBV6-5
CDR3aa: CASSPRRRTDTQYF

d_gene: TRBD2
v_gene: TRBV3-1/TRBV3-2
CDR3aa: CASSSSGYEQYF

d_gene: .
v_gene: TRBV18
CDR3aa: CASSPQGYEQFF

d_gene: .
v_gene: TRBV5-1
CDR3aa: CASSQGNSGLTDTQYF

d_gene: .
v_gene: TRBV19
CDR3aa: CASGSGNTIYF

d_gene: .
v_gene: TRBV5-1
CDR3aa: CASSSGSSDEQFF

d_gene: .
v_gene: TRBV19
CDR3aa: CASSEWESYSNQPQHF

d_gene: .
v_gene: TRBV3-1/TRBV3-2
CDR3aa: CASAPRVYTEAFF

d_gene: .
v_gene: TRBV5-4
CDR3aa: CASSLRTDEKLFF

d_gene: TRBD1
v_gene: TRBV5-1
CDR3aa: CASSGGTANPEAFF

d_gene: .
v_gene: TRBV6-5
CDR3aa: CASSYLESLSNYGYTF

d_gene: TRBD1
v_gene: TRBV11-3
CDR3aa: CASSLTGAGNTIYF

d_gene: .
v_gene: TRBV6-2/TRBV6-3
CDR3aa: CASSEQHNEQFF